The entry below gives a single T cell receptor beta chain sequence along with its context. Its target is not known. This sample is part of a study of monozygotic twins with inflammatory bowel disease. Study outcomes and limitations: Among the T cells, different subtypes could not be distinguished.

Reanalyzing the 5' RACE reads, TCRdb keeps one entry per CDR3 protein, without DNA. This specimen shows fewer than 550,000 distinct CDR3 sequences; the ten leading clones hold about 2.6%. CDR3 length: 15 amino acids. Germline V lookup: CDR1 SGHTA, CDR2 FQGNSA. The gene calls are TRBV7-2 and TRBJ1-5; TCRdb's D gene call, TRBD1, goes unchecked for lack of DNA. This TCR was recovered from a human donor with ulcerative colitis or Crohn's disease, or a healthy co-twin of an affected twin (not recorded which). The sequenced sample consisted of blood. CDR3 in amino acids: CASSPSRGAGQPQHF. Full variable domain (missing parts from reference TRBV7-2 and TRBJ1-5): GAGVSQSPSNKVTEKGKDVELRCDPISGHTALYWYRQSLGQGLEFLIYFQGNSAPDKSGLPSDRFSAERTGGSVSTLTIQRTQQEDSAVYLCASSPSRGAGQPQHFGDGTRLSIL.